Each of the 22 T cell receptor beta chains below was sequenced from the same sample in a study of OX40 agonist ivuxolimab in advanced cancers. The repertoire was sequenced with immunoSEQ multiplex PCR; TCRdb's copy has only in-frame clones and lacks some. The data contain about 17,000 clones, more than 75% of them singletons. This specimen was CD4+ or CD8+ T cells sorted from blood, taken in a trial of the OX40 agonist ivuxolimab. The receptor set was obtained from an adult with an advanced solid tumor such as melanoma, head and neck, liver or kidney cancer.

The CDR3 spells CASSMGEGLNTEAFF. Written as DNA, the CDR3 is TGTGCCAGTAGTATGGGGGAGGGGTTGAACACTGAAGCTTTCTTT. The gene calls are TRBV19 and TRBJ1-1; TRBD1 is a possible D gene (5 bases). Trimming removed 3 bases at V and 0 bases at J, with 11 bases between. The CDR3 sequence is 15 residues long. Germline assignment: CDR1 LNHDA and CDR2 SQIVND (reference sequence).

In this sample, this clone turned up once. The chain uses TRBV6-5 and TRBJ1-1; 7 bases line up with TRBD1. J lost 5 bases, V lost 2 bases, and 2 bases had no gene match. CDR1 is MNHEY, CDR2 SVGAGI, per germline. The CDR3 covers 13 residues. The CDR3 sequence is CASSYARGTEAFF. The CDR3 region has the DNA TGTGCCAGCAGTTACGCCAGGGGGACTGAAGCTTTCTTT.

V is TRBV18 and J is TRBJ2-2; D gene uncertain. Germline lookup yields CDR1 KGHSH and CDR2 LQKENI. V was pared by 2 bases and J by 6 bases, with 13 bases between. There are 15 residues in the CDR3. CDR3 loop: CASSPEDDGSGELFF. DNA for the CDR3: TGTGCCAGCTCACCAGAAGATGATGGGTCCGGGGAGCTGTTTTTT.

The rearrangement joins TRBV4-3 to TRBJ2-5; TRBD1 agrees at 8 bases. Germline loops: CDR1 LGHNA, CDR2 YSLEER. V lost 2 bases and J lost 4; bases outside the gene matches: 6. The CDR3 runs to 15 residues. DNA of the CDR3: TGCGCCAGCAGCCAATCACAGGGGGTAGGAGAGACCCAGTACTTC. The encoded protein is CASSQSQGVGETQYF.

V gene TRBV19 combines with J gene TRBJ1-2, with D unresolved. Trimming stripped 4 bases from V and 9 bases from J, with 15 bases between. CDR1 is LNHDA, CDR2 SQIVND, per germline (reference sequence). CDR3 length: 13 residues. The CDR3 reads CASSTVISLSYTF. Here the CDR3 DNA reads TGTGCCAGTAGTACCGTGATTTCCTTGAGCTACACCTTC. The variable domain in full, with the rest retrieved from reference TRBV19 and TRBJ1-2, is DGGITQSPKYLFRKEGQNVTLSCEQNLNHDAMYWYRQDPGQGLRLIYYSQIVNDFQKGDIAEGYSVSREKKESFPLTVTSAQKNPTAFYLCASSTVISLSYTFGSGTRLTVV.

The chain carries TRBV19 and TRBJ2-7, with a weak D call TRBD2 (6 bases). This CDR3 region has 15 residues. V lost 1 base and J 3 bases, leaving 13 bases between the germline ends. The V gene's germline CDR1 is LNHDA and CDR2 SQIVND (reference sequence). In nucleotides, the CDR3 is TGTGCCAGTAGTATAGTTCTAGCGCTAAACTACGAGCAGTACTTC. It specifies CASSIVLALNYEQYF. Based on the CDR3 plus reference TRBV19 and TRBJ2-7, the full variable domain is DGGITQSPKYLFRKEGQNVTLSCEQNLNHDAMYWYRQDPGQGLRLIYYSQIVNDFQKGDIAEGYSVSREKKESFPLTVTSAQKNPTAFYLCASSIVLALNYEQYFGPGTRLTVT.

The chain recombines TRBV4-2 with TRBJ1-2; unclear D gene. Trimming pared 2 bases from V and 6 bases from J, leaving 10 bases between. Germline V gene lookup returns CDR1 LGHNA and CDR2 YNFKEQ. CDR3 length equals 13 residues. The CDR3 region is CASSQLNPDGYTF. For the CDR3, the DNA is TGTGCCAGCAGCCAACTGAATCCCGATGGCTACACCTTC.

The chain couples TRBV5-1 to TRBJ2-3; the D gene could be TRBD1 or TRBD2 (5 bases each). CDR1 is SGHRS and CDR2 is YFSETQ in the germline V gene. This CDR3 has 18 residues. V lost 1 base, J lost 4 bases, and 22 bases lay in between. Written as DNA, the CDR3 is TGCGCCAGCAGCTTGCCAAGTGACAGCGCCGGGGCCCCAGATACGCAGTATTTT. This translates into CASSLPSDSAGAPDTQYF.

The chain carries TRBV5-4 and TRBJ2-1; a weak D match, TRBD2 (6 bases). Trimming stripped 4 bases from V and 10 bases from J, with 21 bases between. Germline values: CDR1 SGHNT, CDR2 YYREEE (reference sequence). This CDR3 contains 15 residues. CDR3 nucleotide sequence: TGTGCCAGCAGCCTATCCACTGCGATTGGGGGGGAGCAGTTCTTC. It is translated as CASSLSTAIGGEQFF.

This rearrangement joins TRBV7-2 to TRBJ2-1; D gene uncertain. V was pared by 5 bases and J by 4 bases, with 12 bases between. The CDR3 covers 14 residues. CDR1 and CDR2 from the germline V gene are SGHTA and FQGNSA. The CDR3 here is CASSPDGNYNEQFF. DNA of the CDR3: TGTGCCAGCAGCCCGGACGGAAATTACAATGAGCAGTTCTTC.

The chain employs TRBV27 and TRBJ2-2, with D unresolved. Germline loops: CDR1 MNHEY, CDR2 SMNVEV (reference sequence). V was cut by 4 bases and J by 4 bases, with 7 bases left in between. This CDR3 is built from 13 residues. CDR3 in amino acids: CASSSLITGELFF. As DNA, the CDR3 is TGTGCCAGCAGTTCCTTGATCACCGGGGAGCTGTTTTTT.

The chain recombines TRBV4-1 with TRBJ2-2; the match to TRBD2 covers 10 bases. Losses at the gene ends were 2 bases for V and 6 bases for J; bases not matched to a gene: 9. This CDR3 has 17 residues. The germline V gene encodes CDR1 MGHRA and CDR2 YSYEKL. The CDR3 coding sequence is TGCGCCAGCAGCCAATCTCTAGCGGGAGATCCGGCCGGGGAGCTGTTTTTT. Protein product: CASSQSLAGDPAGELFF.

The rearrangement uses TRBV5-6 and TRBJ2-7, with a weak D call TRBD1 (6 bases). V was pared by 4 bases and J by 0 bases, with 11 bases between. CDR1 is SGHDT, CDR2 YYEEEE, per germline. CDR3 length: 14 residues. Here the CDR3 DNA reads TGTGCCAGCAGCACTACAGGGTTCTCCTACGAGCAGTACTTC. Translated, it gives CASSTTGFSYEQYF.

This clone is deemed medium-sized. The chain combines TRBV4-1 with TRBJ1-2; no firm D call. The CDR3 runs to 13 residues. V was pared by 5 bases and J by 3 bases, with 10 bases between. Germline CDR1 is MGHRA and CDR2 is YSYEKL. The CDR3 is CASSASQDYGYTF. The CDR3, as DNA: TGCGCCAGCAGCGCCAGCCAGGACTATGGCTACACCTTC.

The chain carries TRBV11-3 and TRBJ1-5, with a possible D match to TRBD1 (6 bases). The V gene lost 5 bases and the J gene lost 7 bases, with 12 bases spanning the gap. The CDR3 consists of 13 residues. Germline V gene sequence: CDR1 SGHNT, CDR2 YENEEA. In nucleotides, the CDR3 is TGTGCCAGCAGCAAACAGGGCGGCCAGCCCCAGCATTTT. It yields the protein CASSKQGGQPQHF. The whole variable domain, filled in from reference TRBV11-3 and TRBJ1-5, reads EAGVVQSPRYKIIEKKQPVAFWCNPISGHNTLYWYLQNLGQGPELLIRYENEEAVDDSQLPKDRFSAERLKGVDSTLKIQPAELGDSAVYLCASSKQGGQPQHFGDGTRLSIL.

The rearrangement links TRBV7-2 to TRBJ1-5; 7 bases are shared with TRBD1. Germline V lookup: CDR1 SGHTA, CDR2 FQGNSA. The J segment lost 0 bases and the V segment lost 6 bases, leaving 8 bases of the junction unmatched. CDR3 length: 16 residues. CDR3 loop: CASRPPGGNSNQPQHF. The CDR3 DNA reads TGTGCCAGCAGGCCACCAGGGGGAAATAGCAATCAGCCCCAGCATTTT.

DNA of the CDR3: TGTGCCAGCAGCAAAGAACAGGGGGCGCGGGAAAAACTGTTTTTT. This sequence encodes CASSKEQGAREKLFF. V is TRBV21-1 and J is TRBJ1-4; the table's D call TRBD1 went unverified against the DNA. TRBV21-1 is a listed pseudogene. This CDR3 has 15 amino acids.

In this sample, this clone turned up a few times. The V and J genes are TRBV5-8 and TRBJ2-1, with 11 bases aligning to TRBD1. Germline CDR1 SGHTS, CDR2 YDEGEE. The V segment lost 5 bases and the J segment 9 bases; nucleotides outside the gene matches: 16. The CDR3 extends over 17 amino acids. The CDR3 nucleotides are TGTGCCAGCAGTCATATGGGACAGGGGGTCCTATACGGTGAGCAGTTCTTC. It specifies CASSHMGQGVLYGEQFF.

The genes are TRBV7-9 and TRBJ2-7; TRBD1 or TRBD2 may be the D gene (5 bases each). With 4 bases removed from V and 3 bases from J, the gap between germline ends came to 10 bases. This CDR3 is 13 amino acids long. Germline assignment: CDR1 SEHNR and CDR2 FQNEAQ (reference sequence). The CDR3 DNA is TGTGCCAGCAGCTCGAGGGACCTCTACGAGCAGTACTTC. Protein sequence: CASSSRDLYEQYF.

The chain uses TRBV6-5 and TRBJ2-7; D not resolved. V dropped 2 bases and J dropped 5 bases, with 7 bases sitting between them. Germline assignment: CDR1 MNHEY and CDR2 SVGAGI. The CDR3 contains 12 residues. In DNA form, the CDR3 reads TGTGCCAGCAGTTACCCCCCCCACGAGCAGTACTTC. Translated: CASSYPPHEQYF.

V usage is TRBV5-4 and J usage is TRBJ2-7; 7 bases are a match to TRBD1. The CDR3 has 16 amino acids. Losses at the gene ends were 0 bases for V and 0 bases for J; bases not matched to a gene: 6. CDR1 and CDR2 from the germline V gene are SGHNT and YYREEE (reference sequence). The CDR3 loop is CASSLDGTDSSYEQYF. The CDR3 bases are TGTGCCAGCAGCTTGGACGGGACAGATAGCTCCTACGAGCAGTACTTC.

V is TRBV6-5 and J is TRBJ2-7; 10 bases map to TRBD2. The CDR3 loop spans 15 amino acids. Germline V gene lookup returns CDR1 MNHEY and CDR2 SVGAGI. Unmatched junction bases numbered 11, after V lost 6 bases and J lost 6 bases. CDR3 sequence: CASSGTLAGVSEQYF. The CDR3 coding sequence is TGTGCCAGCAGCGGGACCCTAGCGGGAGTCTCCGAGCAGTACTTC.